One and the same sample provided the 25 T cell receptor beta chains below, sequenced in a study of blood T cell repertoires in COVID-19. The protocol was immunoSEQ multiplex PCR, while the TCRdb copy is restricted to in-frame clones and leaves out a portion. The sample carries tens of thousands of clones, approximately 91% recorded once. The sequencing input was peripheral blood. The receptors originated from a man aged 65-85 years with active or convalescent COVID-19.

CDR3 amino acids: CASSQGGTGIPYEQYF. CDR3 in DNA: TGTGCCAGCAGCCAAGGGGGCACAGGGATACCCTACGAGCAGTACTTC. This chain joins TRBV3-1 (or the pseudogene TRBV3-2) and TRBJ2-7; D may be TRBD1 (6 bases). The V gene lost 1 base and the J gene lost 2 bases, with 15 bases spanning the gap. Looked up from germline, CDR1 is LGHDT and CDR2 is YNNKEL (reference sequence). This CDR3 has 16 residues.

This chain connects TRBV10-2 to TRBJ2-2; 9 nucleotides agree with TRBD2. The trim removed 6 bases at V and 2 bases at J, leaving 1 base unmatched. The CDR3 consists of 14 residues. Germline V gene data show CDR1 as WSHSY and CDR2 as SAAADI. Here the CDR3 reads CASRLAGNTGELFF. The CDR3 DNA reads TGCGCCAGCAGACTAGCGGGCAACACCGGGGAGCTGTTTTTT.

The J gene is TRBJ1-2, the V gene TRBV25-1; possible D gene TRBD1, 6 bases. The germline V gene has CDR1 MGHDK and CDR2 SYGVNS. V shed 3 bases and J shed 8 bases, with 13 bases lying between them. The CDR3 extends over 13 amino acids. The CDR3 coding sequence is TGTGCCAGCAGTGACAACAGGGTGCACGGCTACACCTTC. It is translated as CASSDNRVHGYTF.

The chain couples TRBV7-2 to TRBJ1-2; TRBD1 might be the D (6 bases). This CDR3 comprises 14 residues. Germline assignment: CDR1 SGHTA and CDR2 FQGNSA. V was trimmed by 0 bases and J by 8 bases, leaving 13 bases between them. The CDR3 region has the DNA TGTGCCAGCAGCTTAGCTGCGCGGACAGTCGGCTACACCTTC. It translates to CASSLAARTVGYTF.

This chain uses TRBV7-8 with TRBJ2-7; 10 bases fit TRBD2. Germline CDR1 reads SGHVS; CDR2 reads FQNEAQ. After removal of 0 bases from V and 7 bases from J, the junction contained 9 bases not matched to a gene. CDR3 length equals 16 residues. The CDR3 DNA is TGTGCCAGCAGCTTAGCGCCCCTAGCGGGGGTCGGGGAGCAGTACTTC. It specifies CASSLAPLAGVGEQYF. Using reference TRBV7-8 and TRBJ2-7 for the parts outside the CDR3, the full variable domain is GAGVSQSPRYKVAKRGQDVALRCDPISGHVSLFWYQQALGQGPEFLTYFQNEAQLDKSGLPSDRFFAERPEGSVSTLKIQRTQQEDSAVYLCASSLAPLAGVGEQYFGPGTRLTVT.

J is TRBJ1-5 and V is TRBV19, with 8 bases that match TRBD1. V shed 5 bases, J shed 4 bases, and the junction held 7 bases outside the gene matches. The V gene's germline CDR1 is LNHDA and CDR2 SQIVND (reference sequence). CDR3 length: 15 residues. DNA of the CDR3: TGTGCCAGTAGTTTCCGACAGGGGCGGAATCAGCCCCAGCATTTT. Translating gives CASSFRQGRNQPQHF.

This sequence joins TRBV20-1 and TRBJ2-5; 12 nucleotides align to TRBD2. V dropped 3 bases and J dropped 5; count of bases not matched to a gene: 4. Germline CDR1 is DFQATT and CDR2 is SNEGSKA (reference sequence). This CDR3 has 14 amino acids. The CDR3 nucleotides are TGCAGTGCTAGTAGCCTAGCGGGGGGGGAGACCCAGTACTTC. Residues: CSASSLAGGETQYF.

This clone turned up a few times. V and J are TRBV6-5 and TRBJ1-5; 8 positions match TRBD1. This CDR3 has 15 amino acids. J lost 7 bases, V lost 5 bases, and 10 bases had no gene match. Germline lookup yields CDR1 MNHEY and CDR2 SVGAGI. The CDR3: CASSPDRGRGQPQHF. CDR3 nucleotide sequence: TGTGCCAGCAGTCCTGACAGGGGAAGGGGACAGCCCCAGCATTTT.

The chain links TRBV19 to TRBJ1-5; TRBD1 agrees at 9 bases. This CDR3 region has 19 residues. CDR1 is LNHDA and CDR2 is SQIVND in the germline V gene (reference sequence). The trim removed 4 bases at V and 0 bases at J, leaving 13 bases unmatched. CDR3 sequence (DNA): TGTGCCAGTAGTACAGAGAACACGGGACAGGGACTTAGCAATCAGCCCCAGCATTTT. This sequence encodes CASSTENTGQGLSNQPQHF.

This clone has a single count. The CDR3 sequence: CASSLFRGTNQPQHF. DNA of the CDR3: TGTGCCAGCAGTTTATTCCGGGGTACCAATCAGCCCCAGCATTTT. V and J are TRBV28 and TRBJ1-5; unclear D gene. V was clipped by 1 base and J by 3 bases, with 10 bases between them. CDR3 size: 15 residues. Germline V CDR1 and CDR2: MDHEN, SYDVKM.

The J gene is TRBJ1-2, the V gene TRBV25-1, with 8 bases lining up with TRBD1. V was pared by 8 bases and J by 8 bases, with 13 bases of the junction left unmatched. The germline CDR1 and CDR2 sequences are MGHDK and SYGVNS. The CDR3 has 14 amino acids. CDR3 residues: CASQGQGNLWGYTF. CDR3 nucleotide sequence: TGTGCCAGCCAAGGACAGGGTAACTTATGGGGCTACACCTTC.

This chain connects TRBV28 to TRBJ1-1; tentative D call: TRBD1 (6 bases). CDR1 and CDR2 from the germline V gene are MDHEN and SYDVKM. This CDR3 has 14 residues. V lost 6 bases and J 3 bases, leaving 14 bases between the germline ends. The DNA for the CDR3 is TGTGCCAGCAGCCCCGCACAGGGAGACACTGAAGCTTTCTTT. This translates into CASSPAQGDTEAFF.

The CDR3 protein is CASSYSRGTGELFF. The CDR3 DNA reads as TGTGCCAGCAGTTACTCCAGGGGGACCGGGGAGCTGTTTTTT. This chain connects TRBV6-5 to TRBJ2-2; 7 bases agree with TRBD1. Trimming removed 0 bases from V and 5 bases from J; junction bases left unmatched: 0. The CDR3 totals 14 residues. Germline lookup yields CDR1 MNHEY and CDR2 SVGAGI.

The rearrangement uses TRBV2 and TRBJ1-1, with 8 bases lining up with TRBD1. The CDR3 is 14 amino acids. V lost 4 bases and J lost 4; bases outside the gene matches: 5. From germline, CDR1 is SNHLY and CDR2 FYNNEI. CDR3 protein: CASSGTGQTTEAFF. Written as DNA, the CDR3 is TGTGCCAGCAGTGGGACAGGGCAGACCACTGAAGCTTTCTTT.

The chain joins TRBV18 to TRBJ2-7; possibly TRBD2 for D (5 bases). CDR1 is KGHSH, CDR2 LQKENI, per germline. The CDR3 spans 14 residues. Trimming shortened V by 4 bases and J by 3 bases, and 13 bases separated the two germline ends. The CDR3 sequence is CASSLAGLIYEQYF. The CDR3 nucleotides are TGTGCCAGCTCACTGGCCGGACTGATCTACGAGCAGTACTTC.

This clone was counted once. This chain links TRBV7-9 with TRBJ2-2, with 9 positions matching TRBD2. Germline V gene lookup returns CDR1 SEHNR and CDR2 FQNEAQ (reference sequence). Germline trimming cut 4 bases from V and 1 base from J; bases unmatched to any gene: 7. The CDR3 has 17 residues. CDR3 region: CASSSTRLAVNTGELFF. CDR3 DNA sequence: TGTGCCAGCAGCTCAACCAGACTAGCGGTGAACACCGGGGAGCTGTTTTTT.

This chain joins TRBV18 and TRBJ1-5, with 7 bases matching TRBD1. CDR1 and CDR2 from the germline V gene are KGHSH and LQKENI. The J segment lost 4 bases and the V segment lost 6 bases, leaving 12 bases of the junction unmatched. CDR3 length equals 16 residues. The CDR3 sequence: CASSQGQVGGNQPQHF. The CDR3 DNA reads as TGTGCCAGCTCCCAAGGACAGGTAGGAGGAAATCAGCCCCAGCATTTT. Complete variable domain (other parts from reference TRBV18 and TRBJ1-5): NAGVMQNPRHLVRRRGQEARLRCSPMKGHSHVYWYRQLPEEGLKFMVYLQKENIIDESGMPKERFSAEFPKEGPSILRIQQVVRGDSAAYFCASSQGQVGGNQPQHFGDGTRLSIL.

Here the CDR3 reads CASSLAGTRSYNSPLHF. CDR3 nucleotides: TGTGCCAGCAGTTTGGCGGGGACTAGGTCCTATAATTCACCCCTCCACTTT. V gene TRBV27 combines with J gene TRBJ1-6; perhaps TRBD1 as D (5 bases). This CDR3 comprises 17 residues. V was shortened by 3 bases and J by 1 base, with 13 bases between the two germline ends. CDR1 is MNHEY, CDR2 SMNVEV, per germline (reference sequence).

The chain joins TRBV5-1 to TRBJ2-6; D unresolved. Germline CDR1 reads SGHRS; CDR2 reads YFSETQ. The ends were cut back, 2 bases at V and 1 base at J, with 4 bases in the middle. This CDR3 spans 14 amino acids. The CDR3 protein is CASSFFSGANVLTF. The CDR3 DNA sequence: TGCGCCAGCAGCTTCTTTTCTGGGGCCAACGTCCTGACTTTC.

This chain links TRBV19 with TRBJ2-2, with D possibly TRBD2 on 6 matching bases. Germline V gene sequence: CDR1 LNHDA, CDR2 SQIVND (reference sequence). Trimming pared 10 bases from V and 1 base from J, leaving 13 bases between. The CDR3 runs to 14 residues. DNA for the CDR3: TGTGCCACCCGATGGGGGGAGAACACCGGGGAGCTGTTTTTT. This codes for CATRWGENTGELFF.

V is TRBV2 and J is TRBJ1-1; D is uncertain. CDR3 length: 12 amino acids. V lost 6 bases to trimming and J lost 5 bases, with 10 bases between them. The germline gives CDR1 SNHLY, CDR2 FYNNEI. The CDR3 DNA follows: TGTGCCAGCAGGGACCGGAGGACTGAAGCTTTCTTT. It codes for CASRDRRTEAFF.

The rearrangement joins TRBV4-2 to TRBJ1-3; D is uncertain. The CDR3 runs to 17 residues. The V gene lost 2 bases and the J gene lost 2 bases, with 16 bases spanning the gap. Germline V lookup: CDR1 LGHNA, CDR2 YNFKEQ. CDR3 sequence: CASSQSLVGMAGNTIYF. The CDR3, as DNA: TGTGCCAGCAGCCAAAGTCTAGTAGGAATGGCTGGAAACACCATATATTTT.

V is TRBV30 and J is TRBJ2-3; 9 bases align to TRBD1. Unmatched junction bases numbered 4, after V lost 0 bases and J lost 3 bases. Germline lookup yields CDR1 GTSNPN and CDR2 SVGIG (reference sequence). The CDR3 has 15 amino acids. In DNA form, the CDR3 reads TGTGCCTGGAGTGTACTGGGACAGGGAACAGATACGCAGTATTTT. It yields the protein CAWSVLGQGTDTQYF.

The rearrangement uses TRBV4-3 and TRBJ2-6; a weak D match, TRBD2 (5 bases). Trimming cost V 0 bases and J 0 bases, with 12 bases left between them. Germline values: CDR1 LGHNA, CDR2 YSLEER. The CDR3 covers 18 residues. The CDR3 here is CASSQDSAPNSGANVLTF. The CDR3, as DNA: TGCGCCAGCAGCCAAGATAGCGCGCCGAACTCTGGGGCCAACGTCCTGACTTTC.

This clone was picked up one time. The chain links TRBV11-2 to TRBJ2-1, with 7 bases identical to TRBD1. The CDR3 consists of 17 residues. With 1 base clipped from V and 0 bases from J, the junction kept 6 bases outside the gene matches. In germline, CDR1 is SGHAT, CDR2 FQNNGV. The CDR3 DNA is TGTGCCAGCAGCTTAGGAGTGGGACAGAGCTCCTACAATGAGCAGTTCTTC. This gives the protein CASSLGVGQSSYNEQFF.